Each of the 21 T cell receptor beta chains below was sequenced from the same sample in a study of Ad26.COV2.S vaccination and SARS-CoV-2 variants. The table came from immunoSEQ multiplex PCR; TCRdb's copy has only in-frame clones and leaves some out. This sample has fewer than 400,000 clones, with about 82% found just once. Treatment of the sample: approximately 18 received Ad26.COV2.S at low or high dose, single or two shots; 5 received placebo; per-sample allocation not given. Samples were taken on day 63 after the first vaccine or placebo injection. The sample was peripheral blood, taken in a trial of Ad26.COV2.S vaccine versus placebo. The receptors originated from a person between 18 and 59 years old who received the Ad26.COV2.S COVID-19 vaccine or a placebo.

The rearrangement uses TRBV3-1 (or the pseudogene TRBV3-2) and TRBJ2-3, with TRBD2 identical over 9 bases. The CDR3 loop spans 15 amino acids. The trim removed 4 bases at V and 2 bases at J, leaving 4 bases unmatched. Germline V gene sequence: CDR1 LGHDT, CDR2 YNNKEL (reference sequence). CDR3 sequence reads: CASSLSGGHTDTQYF. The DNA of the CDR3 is TGTGCCAGCAGCCTTAGCGGGGGTCACACAGATACGCAGTATTTT.

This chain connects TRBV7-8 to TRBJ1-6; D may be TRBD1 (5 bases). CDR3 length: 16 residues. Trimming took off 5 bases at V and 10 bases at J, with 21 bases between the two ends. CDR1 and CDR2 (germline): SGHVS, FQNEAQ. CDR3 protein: CASSPPGGSGKSPLHF. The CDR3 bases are TGTGCCAGCAGCCCCCCCGGGGGGTCGGGTAAATCACCCCTCCACTTT.

The chain's CDR3 is CASNGGGGETEAFF. CDR3 DNA: TGTGCCAGCAACGGGGGCGGGGGTGAAACTGAAGCTTTCTTT. The chain employs TRBV25-1 and TRBJ1-1, with a tentative D call TRBD1 (6 bases). With 7 bases removed from V and 5 bases from J, the gap between germline ends came to 17 bases. The CDR3 extends over 14 amino acids. Per the germline V gene, CDR1 is MGHDK and CDR2 is SYGVNS.

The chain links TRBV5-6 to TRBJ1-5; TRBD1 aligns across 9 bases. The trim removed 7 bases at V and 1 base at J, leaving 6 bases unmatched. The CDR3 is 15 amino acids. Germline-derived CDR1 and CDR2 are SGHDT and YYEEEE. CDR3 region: CASSGTGSSNQPQHF. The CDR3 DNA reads TGTGCCAGCTCCGGGACAGGGTCGAGCAATCAGCCCCAGCATTTT.

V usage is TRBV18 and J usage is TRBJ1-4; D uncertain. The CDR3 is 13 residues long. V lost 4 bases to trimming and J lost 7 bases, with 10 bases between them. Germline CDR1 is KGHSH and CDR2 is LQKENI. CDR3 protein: CASSLGVGEKLFF. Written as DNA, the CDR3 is TGTGCCAGCTCACTCGGGGTCGGTGAAAAACTGTTTTTT.

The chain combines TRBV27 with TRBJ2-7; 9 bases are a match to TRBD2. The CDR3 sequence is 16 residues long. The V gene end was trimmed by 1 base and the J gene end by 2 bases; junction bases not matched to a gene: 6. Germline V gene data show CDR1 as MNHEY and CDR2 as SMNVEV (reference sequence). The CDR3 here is CASSLLVAGVAYEQYF. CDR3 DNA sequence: TGTGCCAGCAGTTTATTGGTAGCGGGGGTCGCCTACGAGCAGTACTTC.

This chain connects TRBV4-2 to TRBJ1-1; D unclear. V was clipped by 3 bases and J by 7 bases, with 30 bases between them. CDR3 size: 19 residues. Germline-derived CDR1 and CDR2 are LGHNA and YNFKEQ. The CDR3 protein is CASSHDISPGRVDWGEAFF. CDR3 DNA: TGTGCCAGCAGCCATGACATCTCTCCGGGAAGGGTGGATTGGGGTGAAGCTTTCTTT.

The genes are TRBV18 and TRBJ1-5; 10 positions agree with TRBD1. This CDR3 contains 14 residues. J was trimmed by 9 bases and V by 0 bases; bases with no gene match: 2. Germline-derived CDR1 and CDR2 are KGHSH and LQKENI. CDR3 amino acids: CASSPPGQGTPQHF. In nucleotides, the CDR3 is TGTGCCAGCTCACCACCGGGACAGGGGACGCCCCAGCATTTT.

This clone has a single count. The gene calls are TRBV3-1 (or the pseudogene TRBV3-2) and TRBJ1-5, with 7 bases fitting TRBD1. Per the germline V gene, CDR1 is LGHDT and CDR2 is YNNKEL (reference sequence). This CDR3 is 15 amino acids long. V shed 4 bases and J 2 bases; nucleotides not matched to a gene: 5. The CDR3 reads CASSPSGTGNQPQHF. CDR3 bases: TGTGCCAGCAGCCCCTCCGGGACAGGCAATCAGCCCCAGCATTTT.

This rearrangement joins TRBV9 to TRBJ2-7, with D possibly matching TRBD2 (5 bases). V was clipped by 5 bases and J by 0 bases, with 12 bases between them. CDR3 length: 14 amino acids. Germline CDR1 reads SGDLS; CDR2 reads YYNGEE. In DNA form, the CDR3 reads TGTGCCAGCAGTCAGCGGCCCCTCTCCTACGAGCAGTACTTC. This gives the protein CASSQRPLSYEQYF.

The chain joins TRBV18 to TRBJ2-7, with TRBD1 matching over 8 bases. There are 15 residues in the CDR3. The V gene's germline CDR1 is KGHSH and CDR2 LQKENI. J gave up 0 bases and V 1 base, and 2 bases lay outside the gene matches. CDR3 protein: CASSPQTGVSYEQYF. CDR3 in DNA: TGTGCCAGCTCACCACAGACAGGGGTCTCCTACGAGCAGTACTTC.

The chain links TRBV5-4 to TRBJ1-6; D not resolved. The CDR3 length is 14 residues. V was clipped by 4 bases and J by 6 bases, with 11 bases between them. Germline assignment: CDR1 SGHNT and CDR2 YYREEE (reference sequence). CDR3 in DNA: TGTGCCAGCAGCGTGACAAGATCTAATTCACCCCTCCACTTT. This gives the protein CASSVTRSNSPLHF.

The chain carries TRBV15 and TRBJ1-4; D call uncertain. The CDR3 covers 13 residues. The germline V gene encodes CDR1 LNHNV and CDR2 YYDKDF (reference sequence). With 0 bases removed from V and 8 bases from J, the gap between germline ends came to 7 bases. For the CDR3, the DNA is TGTGCCACCAGCAGAGATTTTCTCGAAAAACTGTTTTTT. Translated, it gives CATSRDFLEKLFF.

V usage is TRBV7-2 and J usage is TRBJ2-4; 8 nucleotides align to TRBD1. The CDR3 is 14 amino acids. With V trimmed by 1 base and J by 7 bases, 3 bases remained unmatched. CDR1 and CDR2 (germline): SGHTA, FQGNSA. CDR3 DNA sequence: TGTGCCAGCAGCTTAGGGACAGGGTGGAACATTCAGTACTTC. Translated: CASSLGTGWNIQYF.

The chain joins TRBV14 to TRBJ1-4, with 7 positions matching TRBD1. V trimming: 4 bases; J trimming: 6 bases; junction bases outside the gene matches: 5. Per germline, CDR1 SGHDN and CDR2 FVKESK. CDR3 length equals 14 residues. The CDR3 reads CASSPGGAYEKLFF. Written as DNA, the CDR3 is TGTGCCAGCAGCCCAGGGGGGGCATATGAAAAACTGTTTTTT.

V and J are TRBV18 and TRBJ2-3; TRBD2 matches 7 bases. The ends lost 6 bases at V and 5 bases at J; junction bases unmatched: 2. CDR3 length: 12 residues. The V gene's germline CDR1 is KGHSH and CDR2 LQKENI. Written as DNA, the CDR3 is TGTGCCAGCTCCGGGGGGATAGATACGCAGTATTTT. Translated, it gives CASSGGIDTQYF.

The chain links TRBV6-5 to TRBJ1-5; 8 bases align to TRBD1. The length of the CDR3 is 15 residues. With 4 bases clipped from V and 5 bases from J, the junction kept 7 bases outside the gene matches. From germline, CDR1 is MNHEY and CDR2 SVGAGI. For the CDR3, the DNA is TGTGCCAGCAGTTCCGGACAGGGTGGGTATCAGCCCCAGCATTTT. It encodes CASSSGQGGYQPQHF.

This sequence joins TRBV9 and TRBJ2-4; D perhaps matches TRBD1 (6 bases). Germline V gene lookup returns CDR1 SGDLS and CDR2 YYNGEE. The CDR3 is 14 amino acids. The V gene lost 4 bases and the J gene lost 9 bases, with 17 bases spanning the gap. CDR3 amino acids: CASSLRTVGSIQYF. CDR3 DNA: TGTGCCAGCAGCCTACGGACAGTGGGGAGCATTCAGTACTTC.

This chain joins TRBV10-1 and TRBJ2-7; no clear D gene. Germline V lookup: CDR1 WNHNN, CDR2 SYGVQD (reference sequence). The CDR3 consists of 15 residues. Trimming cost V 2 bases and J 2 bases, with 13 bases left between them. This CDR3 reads CASSEGPIPPYEQYF. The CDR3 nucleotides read TGCGCCAGCAGTGAGGGACCCATCCCACCCTACGAGCAGTACTTC.

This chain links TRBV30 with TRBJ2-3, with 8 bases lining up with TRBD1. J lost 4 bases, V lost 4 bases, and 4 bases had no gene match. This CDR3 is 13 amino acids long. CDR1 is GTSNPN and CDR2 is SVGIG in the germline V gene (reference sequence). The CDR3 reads CAWTLGQADTQYF. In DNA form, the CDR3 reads TGTGCCTGGACCTTGGGACAGGCAGATACGCAGTATTTT.

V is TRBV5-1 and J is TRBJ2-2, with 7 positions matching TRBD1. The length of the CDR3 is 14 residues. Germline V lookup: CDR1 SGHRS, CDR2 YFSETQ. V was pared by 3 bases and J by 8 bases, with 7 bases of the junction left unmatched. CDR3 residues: CASSSRTGPGELFF. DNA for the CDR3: TGCGCCAGCAGCTCGCGGACAGGTCCTGGGGAGCTGTTTTTT.